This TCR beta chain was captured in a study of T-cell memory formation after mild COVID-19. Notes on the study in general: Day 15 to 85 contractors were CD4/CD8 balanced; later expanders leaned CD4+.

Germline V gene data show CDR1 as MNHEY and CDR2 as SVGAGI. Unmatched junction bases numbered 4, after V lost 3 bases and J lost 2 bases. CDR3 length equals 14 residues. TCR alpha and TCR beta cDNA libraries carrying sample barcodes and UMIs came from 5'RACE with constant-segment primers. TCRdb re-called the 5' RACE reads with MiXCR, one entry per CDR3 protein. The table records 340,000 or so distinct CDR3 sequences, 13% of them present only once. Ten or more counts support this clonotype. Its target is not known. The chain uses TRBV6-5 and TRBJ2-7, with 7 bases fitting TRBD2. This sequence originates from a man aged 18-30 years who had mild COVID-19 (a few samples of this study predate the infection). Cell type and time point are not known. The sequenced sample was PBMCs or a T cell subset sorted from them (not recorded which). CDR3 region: CASSYWGGAYEQYF. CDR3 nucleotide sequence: TGTGCCAGCAGTTATTGGGGGGGAGCCTACGAGCAGTACTTC.